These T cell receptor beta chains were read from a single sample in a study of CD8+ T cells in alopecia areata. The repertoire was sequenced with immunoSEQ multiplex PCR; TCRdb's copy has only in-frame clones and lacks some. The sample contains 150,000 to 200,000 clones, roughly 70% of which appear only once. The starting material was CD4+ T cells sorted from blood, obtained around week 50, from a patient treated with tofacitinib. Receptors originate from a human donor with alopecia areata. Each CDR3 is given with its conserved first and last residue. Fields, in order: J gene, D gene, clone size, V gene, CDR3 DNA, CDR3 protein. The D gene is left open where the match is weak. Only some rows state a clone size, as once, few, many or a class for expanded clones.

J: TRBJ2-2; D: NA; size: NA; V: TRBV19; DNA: TGTGCCAGTAGTCCGACTGGAAACACCGGGGAGCTGTTTTTT; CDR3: CASSPTGNTGELFF
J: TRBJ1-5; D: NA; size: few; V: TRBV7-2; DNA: TGTGCCAGCAGCTTAGCGGGTGGGGGACGGGGTCAGCCCCAGCATTTT; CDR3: CASSLAGGGRGQPQHF
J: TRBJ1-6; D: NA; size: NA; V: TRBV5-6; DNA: TGTGCCAGCAGCTTTCTTACTACTTCACCCCTCCACTTT; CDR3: CASSFLTTSPLHF
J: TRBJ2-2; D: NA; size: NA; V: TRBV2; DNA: TGTGCCAGCCGCGAACTGGCTCCCGGGGAGCTGTTTTTT; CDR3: CASRELAPGELFF
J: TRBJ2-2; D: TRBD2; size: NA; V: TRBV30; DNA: TGTGCCTGGTCTAGCGGGTTTAGCACCGGGGAGCTGTTTTTT; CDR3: CAWSSGFSTGELFF
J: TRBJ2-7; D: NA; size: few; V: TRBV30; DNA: TGTGCTTCCGGGAGCGACTCCTACGAGCAGTACTTC; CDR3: CASGSDSYEQYF
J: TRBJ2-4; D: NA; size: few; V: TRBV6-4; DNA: TGTGCCAGCAGACCCGAGGGGGGTTTGGGCATTCAGTACTTC; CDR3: CASRPEGGLGIQYF
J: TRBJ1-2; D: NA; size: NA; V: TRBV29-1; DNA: TGCAGCGCTGGGGACTATGGCTACACCTTC; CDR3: CSAGDYGYTF
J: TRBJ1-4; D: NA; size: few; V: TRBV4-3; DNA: TGCGCCAGCAGCCAAGATTCGGGGTTTGGGGAAAAACTGTTTTTT; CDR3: CASSQDSGFGEKLFF
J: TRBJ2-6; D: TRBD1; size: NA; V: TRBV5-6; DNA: TGTGCCAGCAGCGTGGGACAGAGCTCTGGGGCCAACGTCCTGACTTTC; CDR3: CASSVGQSSGANVLTF
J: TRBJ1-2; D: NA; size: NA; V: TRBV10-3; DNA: TGTGGGTCCGCCCCGGGGAGCTATGGCTACACCTTC; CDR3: CGSAPGSYGYTF
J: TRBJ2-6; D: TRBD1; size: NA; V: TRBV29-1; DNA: TGCAGCGTAGGACAGGTGACGTCTGGGGCCAACGTCCTGACTTTC; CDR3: CSVGQVTSGANVLTF
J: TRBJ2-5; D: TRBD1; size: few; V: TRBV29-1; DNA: TGCAGCGTTGACTTTAACACAGGGGGCTCGGAGACCCAGTACTTC; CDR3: CSVDFNTGGSETQYF
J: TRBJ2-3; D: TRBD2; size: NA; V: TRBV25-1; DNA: TGTGCCAGCAGTGAATCGGGGAGGGTTGAAGATACGCAGTATTTT; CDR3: CASSESGRVEDTQYF
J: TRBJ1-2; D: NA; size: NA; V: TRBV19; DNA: TGTGCCAGTAGTATACTGACCAGCTACACCTTC; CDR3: CASSILTSYTF